This TCR beta chain was sequenced during a study of T-cell memory formation after mild COVID-19. It was 5'RACE with constant-segment primers that produced the TCR alpha and TCR beta cDNA libraries, which carried sample barcodes and UMIs. TCRdb used MiXCR to reprocess the 5' RACE reads, holding one entry per CDR3 protein. This table has roughly 35,000 distinct CDR3 sequences, around 21% appearing once. This clonotype occurred many times. Its antigen is undetermined. Whole-study findings and limits: In pre-infection memory, a portion of responding clones appeared, which suggested that cross-reactive memory joined. CD4+ bias marked clones expanding day 15 to 37, unlike balanced contracting clones.

Sequences were obtained from PBMCs or a T cell subset sorted from them (not recorded which). This clonotype originated in an adult who had mild COVID-19 (a few samples of this study predate the infection). Cell type and time point are not known.

The CDR3 nucleotides read TGTGCCAGCAGCTCTAACCGGGGACTCGGAGCCAAAAACATTCAGTACTTC. It specifies CASSSNRGLGAKNIQYF. This chain joins TRBV7-9 and TRBJ2-4, with a weak D call TRBD2 (6 bases). This CDR3 comprises 17 residues. Germline V gene lookup returns CDR1 SEHNR and CDR2 FQNEAQ (reference sequence). V shed 4 bases and J shed 0 bases, with 16 bases lying between them. Using reference TRBV7-9 and TRBJ2-4 for the parts outside the CDR3, the full variable domain is DTGVSQNPRHKITKRGQNVTFRCDPISEHNRLYWYRQTLGQGPEFLTYFQNEAQLEKSRLLSDRFSAERPKGSFSTLEIQRTEQGDSAMYLCASSSNRGLGAKNIQYFGAGTRLSVL.